Below, 12 T cell receptor beta chains from the same sample are listed, as sequenced in a study of cytomegalovirus exposure and HLA in healthy donors. Both 60 Vbeta primers and 13 Jbeta primers went into the PCR. Measured with immunoSEQ multiplex PCR; TCRdb has only the in-frame clones, and not every one. Counted here are approximately 110,000 clones, approximately 80% occurring once; the ten biggest clones make up around 2.2%. Sequenced sample: PBMCs. The receptors come from a woman aged 25 to 45 in good health and CMV-seronegative.

This chain joins TRBV7-9 and TRBJ1-1; tentative D call: TRBD1 (5 bases). Germline CDR1 and CDR2: SEHNR and FQNEAQ (reference sequence). This CDR3 is 15 amino acids long. The V end was cut by 3 bases, the J end by 1 base, with 12 bases between. As DNA, the CDR3 is TGTGCCAGCAGCTTCGTTCGGGGGGAGAACACTGAAGCTTTCTTT. This sequence encodes CASSFVRGENTEAFF.

For this clone: The sample has other DNA sequences that encode this CDR3 too. The chain joins TRBV5-1 to TRBJ2-1; D gene uncertain. V lost 0 bases and J 5 bases, leaving 3 bases between the germline ends. Germline lookup yields CDR1 SGHRS and CDR2 YFSETQ. CDR3 size: 12 residues. Here the CDR3 DNA reads TGCGCCAGCAGCTTGGCAGACAATGAGCAGTTCTTC. Its translation: CASSLADNEQFF.

J is TRBJ2-7 and V is TRBV27, with TRBD1 matching 7 bases. V was pared by 4 bases and J by 3 bases, with 9 bases of the junction left unmatched. The CDR3 is made up of 15 amino acids. The germline gives CDR1 MNHEY, CDR2 SMNVEV (reference sequence). CDR3: CASSSYRGNYYEQYF. CDR3 nucleotide sequence: TGTGCCAGCAGTTCCTACAGGGGTAATTACTACGAGCAGTACTTC.

This clone has only one observation. The rearrangement joins TRBV28 to TRBJ2-7; TRBD2 matches at 8 bases. CDR1 is MDHEN, CDR2 SYDVKM, per germline. The CDR3 sequence is 15 residues long. V was clipped by 5 bases and J by 7 bases; unmatched bases: 13. In DNA form, the CDR3 reads TGTGCCAGCAGTCGGGGGGGAGGAGGGGCGGGAGAGCAGTACTTC. It yields the protein CASSRGGGGAGEQYF.

This clone was seen a handful of times. The chain is built from TRBV7-9 and TRBJ1-5; D not certain. V lost 5 bases to trimming and J lost 7 bases, with 15 bases between them. The CDR3 has 14 amino acids. From germline, CDR1 is SEHNR and CDR2 FQNEAQ (reference sequence). CDR3 amino acids: CASSLNSPQQPQHF. CDR3 in DNA: TGTGCCAGCAGCCTGAACAGTCCGCAGCAGCCCCAGCATTTT.

This sequence joins TRBV9 and TRBJ2-2, with TRBD2 matching 9 bases. V lost 5 bases, J lost 2 bases, and 1 base stayed unmatched. Germline CDR1 reads SGDLS; CDR2 reads YYNGEE. The CDR3 covers 14 residues. CDR3 sequence reads: CASRGLANTGELFF. The CDR3 DNA follows: TGTGCCAGCAGGGGACTAGCTAACACCGGGGAGCTGTTTTTT.

CDR3 sequence (DNA): TGTGCCAGCAGTTTATCGAGCGGGAGGGCCGGCAATGAGCAGTTCTTC. It specifies CASSLSSGRAGNEQFF. The rearrangement uses TRBV27 and TRBJ2-1; TRBD2 matches at 10 bases. V lost 0 bases, J lost 6 bases, and 5 bases stayed unmatched. Germline V gene sequence: CDR1 MNHEY, CDR2 SMNVEV (reference sequence). CDR3 length: 16 residues.

The rearrangement links TRBV15 to TRBJ2-5, with 8 bases lining up with TRBD2. Germline loops: CDR1 LNHNV, CDR2 YYDKDF (reference sequence). The CDR3 is 13 amino acids. V shed 6 bases and J 5 bases; nucleotides not matched to a gene: 5. The CDR3: CATRAAGVETQYF. The CDR3 bases are TGTGCCACCAGAGCAGCGGGAGTGGAGACCCAGTACTTC.

The rearrangement uses TRBV9 and TRBJ1-5; unclear D gene. Trimming shortened V by 4 bases and J by 6 bases, and 11 bases separated the two germline ends. The CDR3 has 13 amino acids. Germline V gives CDR1 SGDLS, CDR2 YYNGEE. CDR3 loop: CASSFGEGQPQHF. The CDR3 DNA reads TGTGCCAGCAGCTTTGGCGAGGGTCAGCCCCAGCATTTT.

V is TRBV2 and J is TRBJ1-5; perhaps TRBD1 as D (5 bases). Germline loops: CDR1 SNHLY, CDR2 FYNNEI. This CDR3 contains 15 residues. V was pared by 5 bases and J by 4 bases, with 15 bases between. The CDR3 DNA reads as TGTGCCAGCAGTCCCGTTGCGGGGCGGAATCAGCCCCAGCATTTT. It encodes CASSPVAGRNQPQHF.

The chain couples TRBV4-1 to TRBJ2-1; 15 nucleotides agree with TRBD2. CDR3 size: 20 residues. Germline-derived CDR1 and CDR2 are MGHRA and YSYEKL. The V gene end was trimmed by 4 bases and the J gene end by 0 bases; junction bases not matched to a gene: 10. The CDR3 sequence is CASSPSGTSGRRSSYNEQFF. The CDR3 DNA sequence: TGCGCCAGCAGCCCTTCAGGGACTAGCGGGAGGAGGAGCTCCTACAATGAGCAGTTCTTC.

The chain combines TRBV18 with TRBJ2-1; D gene ambiguous. The germline V and J ends were trimmed by 0 bases and 9 bases, with 9 bases remaining between them. This CDR3 contains 13 residues. Germline assignment: CDR1 KGHSH and CDR2 LQKENI. The chain's CDR3 is CASSPPQAIEQFF. The CDR3 nucleotides are TGTGCCAGCTCACCACCGCAGGCGATTGAGCAGTTCTTC.